This TCR beta chain was obtained from a study of neurological immune-mediated disorders. Concerning this clonotype itself: The antigen is unknown.

General observations from the study: It was the repertoires of 18 of 34 multiple sclerosis patients that phylogenetic grouping placed in one related-CDR3 cluster, which is a possible signature.

TCRdb fed the 5' RACE reads into MiXCR, producing one record per CDR3 protein. The sample lists 65,000 to 95,000 distinct CDR3 sequences, around 4.6% occurring once. After removal of 0 bases from V and 0 bases from J, the junction contained 5 bases not matched to a gene. This CDR3 comprises 15 residues. Germline V gives CDR1 DFQATT, CDR2 SNEGSKA (reference sequence). This chain uses TRBV20-1 with TRBJ2-7, with 7 bases fitting TRBD1. This TCR came from a woman aged 25 to 45 with multiple sclerosis. Material: PBMCs. The CDR3, as DNA: TGCAGTGCTAGAGATAGACAGGGAAACTCCTACGAGCAGTACTTC. Encoded protein: CSARDRQGNSYEQYF.